This passage covers 26 T cell receptor beta chains from one sample sequenced in a study of response to subunit inactivated influenza vaccine. TCRdb fed the RT-PCR reads into MiXCR, producing one record per CDR3 protein. The sample has about 800,000 distinct CDR3 sequences, 21% seen once. The starting material was PBMCs from blood, obtained 5 to 6 days after vaccination. Source of these receptors: a man between 45 and 60 years old who received an inactivated influenza vaccine.

The sample holds a few counts of this clonotype. This chain uses TRBV20-1 with TRBJ2-7; 7 nucleotides match TRBD2. Losses at the gene ends were 3 bases for V and 0 bases for J; bases not matched to a gene: 5. Looked up from germline, CDR1 is DFQATT and CDR2 is SNEGSKA (reference sequence). The CDR3 has 14 residues. The CDR3 DNA reads as TGCAGTGCTAGCCCTAGCGGATACTCCTACGAGCAGTACTTC. Translating gives CSASPSGYSYEQYF.

In this sample, this clonotype turned up many times. Its ends do not fully match the called genes, so a read error is possible. The V gene is TRBV12-3 or TRBV12-4, the J gene TRBJ2-2; D not resolved. The length of the CDR3 is 12 residues. CDR3 loop: CASSLVSGELFF. CDR3 sequence (DNA): TGCGCCAGCAGCTTGGTCTCCGGGGAGCTGTTTTTT.

The genes are TRBV4-3 and TRBJ2-2; 10 positions match TRBD1. The CDR3 sequence is 16 residues long. The V gene end was trimmed by 1 base and the J gene end by 6 bases; junction bases not matched to a gene: 5. Germline CDR1 and CDR2: LGHNA and YSLEER. The CDR3 loop is CASSQGDRGTAGELFF. Written as DNA, the CDR3 is TGCGCCAGCAGCCAAGGGGACAGGGGAACGGCCGGGGAGCTGTTTTTT.

The chain combines TRBV11-1 with TRBJ2-7; 15 bases agree with TRBD2. V shed 5 bases, J shed 2 bases, and the junction held 10 bases outside the gene matches. Germline V CDR1 and CDR2: SGHAT, FQDESV (reference sequence). This CDR3 comprises 18 residues. CDR3 sequence: CASSPARGLAGGAYEQYF. The CDR3 region has the DNA TGTGCCAGCAGCCCAGCCCGGGGACTAGCGGGAGGCGCCTACGAGCAGTACTTC.

This clonotype was found many times. The J gene is TRBJ2-1, the V gene TRBV29-1; 7 nucleotides line up with TRBD2. Germline V gene data show CDR1 as SQVTM and CDR2 as ANQGSEA. Trimming took 3 bases from V and 8 from J; bases not matched to a gene: 10. The CDR3 length is 14 residues. As DNA, the CDR3 is TGCAGCGTTGAGTGGCGGGAGCGGGTGGATGAGCAGTTCTTC. It codes for CSVEWRERVDEQFF.

This clonotype has a handful of counts. The chain couples TRBV6-1 to TRBJ1-5; 7 bases match TRBD1. J lost 2 bases, V lost 2 bases, and 18 bases had no gene match. Germline-derived CDR1 and CDR2 are MNHNS and SASEGT. The length of the CDR3 is 20 residues. CDR3 amino acids: CASSEPLFNGEGAGNQPQHF. CDR3 bases: TGTGCCAGCAGTGAACCCCTGTTCAATGGGGAGGGGGCGGGCAATCAGCCCCAGCATTTT.

This clonotype has only a few counts. The chain links TRBV29-1 to TRBJ2-3; D unresolved. The V gene lost 7 bases and the J gene lost 7 bases, with 18 bases spanning the gap. In germline, CDR1 is SQVTM, CDR2 ANQGSEA. CDR3 length: 13 residues. The chain's CDR3 is CSARDQNWNTQYF. DNA of the CDR3: TGCAGCGCCCGCGATCAAAACTGGAATACGCAGTATTTT.

This clonotype was counted only a few times. The genes are TRBV3-1 and TRBJ2-4; 7 positions agree with TRBD1. CDR1 is LGHDT, CDR2 YNNKEL, per germline (reference sequence). The CDR3 loop spans 16 amino acids. J lost 3 bases, V lost 0 bases, and 5 bases had no gene match. CDR3 protein: CASSQERTGDKNIQYF. CDR3 nucleotide sequence: TGTGCCAGCAGCCAAGAGAGGACAGGTGACAAAAACATTCAGTACTTC. Filled out from reference TRBV3-1 and TRBJ2-4, the complete variable domain reads DTAVSQTPKYLVTQMGNDKSIKCEQNLGHDTMYWYKQDSKKFLKIMFSYNNKELIINETVPNRFSPKSPDKAHLNLHINSLELGDSAVYFCASSQERTGDKNIQYFGAGTRLSVL.

In this sample, this clonotype turned up a few times. The chain links TRBV7-6 to TRBJ2-3; D gene uncertain. V lost 6 bases and J lost 4, with 17 bases in between. The CDR3 is made up of 15 amino acids. From germline, CDR1 is SGHVS and CDR2 FNYEAQ. The CDR3 DNA reads as TGTGCCAGCAGTCCCTATCGAGCCGAACCAGATACGCAGTATTTT. Its protein is CASSPYRAEPDTQYF.

This CDR3 is CASSPGTGDVTQYF. The CDR3 DNA reads TGTGCCAGCAGTCCCGGAACAGGGGACGTGACCCAGTACTTC. The rearrangement uses TRBV7-3 and TRBJ2-5, with 7 bases identical to TRBD1. CDR3 length: 14 residues. V gave up 6 bases and J gave up 7 bases; unmatched junction bases: 11. Germline CDR1 SGHTA, CDR2 FQGTGA.

The chain joins TRBV7-3 to TRBJ2-3, with D possibly being TRBD1 or TRBD2 (5 bases each). CDR1 SGHTA and CDR2 FQGTGA come from the germline V gene. With 9 bases removed from V and 2 bases from J, the gap between germline ends came to 12 bases. This CDR3 is 13 amino acids long. CDR3 nucleotides: TGTGCCAGTTCCAGGGAGTACACAGATACGCAGTATTTT. The encoded protein is CASSREYTDTQYF.

V and J are TRBV7-9 and TRBJ1-1, with D tentatively TRBD1 (5 bases). The CDR3 extends over 15 amino acids. Trimming took 2 bases from V and 5 from J, leaving 15 bases between them. Germline CDR1 is SEHNR and CDR2 is FQNEAQ (reference sequence). The DNA of the CDR3 is TGTGCCAGCAGCTTAAATACGGACTGGGGGACTGAAGCTTTCTTT. This codes for CASSLNTDWGTEAFF.

The J gene is TRBJ2-5, the V gene TRBV7-9; D call uncertain. The germline V and J ends were trimmed by 1 base and 5 bases, with 8 bases remaining between them. CDR3 length: 13 amino acids. Germline V CDR1 and CDR2: SEHNR, FQNEAQ (reference sequence). CDR3 loop: CASSLGAMETQYF. The CDR3 DNA sequence: TGTGCCAGCAGCTTAGGAGCCATGGAGACCCAGTACTTC.

This clonotype was counted a few times. The chain recombines TRBV9 with TRBJ2-7, with 8 bases fitting TRBD1. Trimming at V came to 0 bases and at J to 2 bases, leaving 4 bases not matched to a gene. The CDR3 extends over 15 amino acids. Germline assignment: CDR1 SGDLS and CDR2 YYNGEE. CDR3 coding DNA: TGTGCCAGCAGCGTAGATCCACAGGGGGCCTACGAGCAGTACTTC. Its translation: CASSVDPQGAYEQYF.

This clonotype appeared many times. The rearrangement links TRBV29-1 to TRBJ2-2; possibly TRBD1 for D (5 bases). Germline assignment: CDR1 SQVTM and CDR2 ANQGSEA. This CDR3 has 13 amino acids. Trimming cost V 6 bases and J 7 bases, with 15 bases left between them. CDR3 sequence: CSVGGHPDGELFF. The CDR3 nucleotides are TGCAGCGTGGGTGGACATCCCGACGGGGAGCTGTTTTTT.

The genes are TRBV20-1 and TRBJ2-1; D perhaps matches TRBD1 (8 bases). V lost 6 bases and J 0 bases, leaving 18 bases between the germline ends. Germline assignment: CDR1 DFQATT and CDR2 SNEGSKA (reference sequence). This CDR3 is 16 amino acids long. The DNA of the CDR3 is TGCAGTGCGAGATACAGGGGGGGGGTCTCCTACAATGAGCAGTTCTTC. Its translation: CSARYRGGVSYNEQFF.

V usage is TRBV19 and J usage is TRBJ1-1; the D is unclear. CDR1 and CDR2 (germline): LNHDA, SQIVND (reference sequence). The CDR3 is 15 residues long. V lost 1 base and J lost 0, with 9 bases in between. The CDR3 DNA reads as TGTGCCAGTAGTATAGGTGCGAGACTGAACACTGAAGCTTTCTTT. It is translated as CASSIGARLNTEAFF.

J is TRBJ1-4 and V is TRBV4-3; D uncertain. The CDR3 contains 14 residues. Per the germline V gene, CDR1 is LGHNA and CDR2 is YSLEER. V was cut by 5 bases and J by 0 bases, with 7 bases left in between. In DNA form, the CDR3 reads TGCGCCAGCAGCATCAGTGCAACTAATGAAAAACTGTTTTTT. As protein: CASSISATNEKLFF.

This clonotype was seen a few times. This sequence joins TRBV5-6 and TRBJ1-5; D not certain. The CDR3 has 15 amino acids. CDR1 and CDR2 (germline): SGHDT, YYEEEE. The V and J ends lost 2 bases and 2 bases respectively, with 11 bases between them. CDR3 DNA: TGTGCCAGCAGCTTTCGGGGTTATGGCAATCAGCCCCAGCATTTT. Translated, it gives CASSFRGYGNQPQHF.

At least ten counts were recorded for this clonotype. The chain uses TRBV5-1 and TRBJ2-7; 7 bases are shared with TRBD1. CDR1 and CDR2 (germline): SGHRS, YFSETQ. CDR3 length: 16 amino acids. V was clipped by 4 bases and J by 4 bases; unmatched bases: 14. Written as DNA, the CDR3 is TGCGCCAGCAGCCTCACACCGGGACAGTCCTTTTACGAGCAGTACTTC. This codes for CASSLTPGQSFYEQYF.

The rearrangement joins TRBV27 to TRBJ1-5; D not resolved. Trimming removed 10 bases from V and 3 bases from J, with 10 bases in between. Germline V gives CDR1 MNHEY, CDR2 SMNVEV (reference sequence). This CDR3 is built from 12 residues. CDR3: CATGRINQPQHF. DNA of the CDR3: TGTGCCACCGGACGGATCAATCAGCCCCAGCATTTT.

This clonotype was seen only a few times. The J gene is TRBJ2-7, the V gene TRBV6-1; 8 bases align to TRBD1. CDR3 length equals 14 residues. Germline V gives CDR1 MNHNS, CDR2 SASEGT. The trim removed 7 bases at V and 2 bases at J, leaving 7 bases unmatched. CDR3 DNA sequence: TGTGCCAGCAACCCTGACAGGGGTCCCTACGAGCAGTACTTC. Protein sequence: CASNPDRGPYEQYF.

This clonotype was counted a few times. This sequence joins TRBV7-2 and TRBJ2-2, with TRBD2 identical over 8 bases. V lost 1 base to trimming and J lost 6 bases; unmatched junction nucleotides: 10. The CDR3 runs to 17 residues. CDR1 and CDR2 from the germline V gene are SGHTA and FQGNSA. Here the CDR3 DNA reads TGTGCCAGCAGCTTAGTACGCAGGCTAGCGGGTCCCGGGGAGCTGTTTTTT. It encodes CASSLVRRLAGPGELFF.

J is TRBJ2-7 and V is TRBV20-1; D gene ambiguous. Trimming pared 4 bases from V and 7 bases from J, leaving 14 bases between. The germline CDR1 and CDR2 sequences are DFQATT and SNEGSKA (reference sequence). The CDR3 sequence is 12 residues long. This CDR3 reads CSAMGSSLEQYF. The CDR3 bases are TGCAGTGCTATGGGAAGCTCCCTAGAGCAGTACTTC.

This clonotype showed up just a few times. The V and J genes are TRBV7-2 and TRBJ2-7; 10 bases match TRBD2. V dropped 1 base and J dropped 2; count of bases not matched to a gene: 2. Germline CDR1 reads SGHTA; CDR2 reads FQGNSA. The CDR3 covers 15 residues. In nucleotides, the CDR3 is TGTGCCAGCAGCTTAGAACTAGCGGGAACCTACGAGCAGTACTTC. Its protein product is CASSLELAGTYEQYF.

This clonotype has just a few counts. The chain has TRBV7-2 and TRBJ1-2, with a possible D match to TRBD1 (6 bases). This CDR3 has 13 residues. CDR1 is SGHTA and CDR2 is FQGNSA in the germline V gene. V shed 2 bases and J shed 7 bases, with 11 bases lying between them. The DNA of the CDR3 is TGTGCCAGCAGCTTAATGGGGGCGGGTGGCTACACCTTC. Its translation is CASSLMGAGGYTF.